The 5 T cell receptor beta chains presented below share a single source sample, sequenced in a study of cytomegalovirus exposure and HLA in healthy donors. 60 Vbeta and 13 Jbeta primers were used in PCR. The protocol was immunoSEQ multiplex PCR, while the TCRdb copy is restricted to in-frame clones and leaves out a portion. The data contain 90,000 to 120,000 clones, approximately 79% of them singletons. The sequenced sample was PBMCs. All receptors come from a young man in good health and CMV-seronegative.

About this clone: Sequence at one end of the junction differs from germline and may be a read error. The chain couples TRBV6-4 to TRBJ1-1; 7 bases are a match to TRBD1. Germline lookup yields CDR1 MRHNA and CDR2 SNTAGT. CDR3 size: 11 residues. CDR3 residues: CASSEGQGVIF. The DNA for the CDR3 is TGTGCCAGCAGTGAAGGTCAGGGGGTTATCTTT.

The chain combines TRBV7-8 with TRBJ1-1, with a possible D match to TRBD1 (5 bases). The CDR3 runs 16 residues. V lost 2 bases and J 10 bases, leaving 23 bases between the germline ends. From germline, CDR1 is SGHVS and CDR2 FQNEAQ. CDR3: CASSLTRARDNWGAFF. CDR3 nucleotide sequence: TGTGCCAGCAGCTTAACCCGGGCCAGGGATAATTGGGGAGCTTTCTTT.

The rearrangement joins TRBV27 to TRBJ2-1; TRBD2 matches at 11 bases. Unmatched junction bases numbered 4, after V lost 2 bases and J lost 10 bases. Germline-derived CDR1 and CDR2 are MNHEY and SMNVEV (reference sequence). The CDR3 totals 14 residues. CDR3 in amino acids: CASSLRTSGSEQFF. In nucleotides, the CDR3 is TGTGCCAGCAGTTTACGGACTAGCGGGTCAGAGCAGTTCTTC.

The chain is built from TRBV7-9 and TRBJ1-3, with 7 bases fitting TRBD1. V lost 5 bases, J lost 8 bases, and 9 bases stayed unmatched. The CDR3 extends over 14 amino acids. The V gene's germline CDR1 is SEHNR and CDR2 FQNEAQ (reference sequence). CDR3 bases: TGTGCCAGCAGCCCCCGGACAGGAAGGGACACCATATATTTT. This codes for CASSPRTGRDTIYF.

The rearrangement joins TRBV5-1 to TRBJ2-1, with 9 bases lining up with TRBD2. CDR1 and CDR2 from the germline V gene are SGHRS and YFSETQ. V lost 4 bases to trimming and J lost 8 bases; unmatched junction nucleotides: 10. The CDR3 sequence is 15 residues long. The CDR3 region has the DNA TGCGCCAGCAGCGCTGACGGGACTAGCAGAGATGAGCAGTTCTTC. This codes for CASSADGTSRDEQFF.